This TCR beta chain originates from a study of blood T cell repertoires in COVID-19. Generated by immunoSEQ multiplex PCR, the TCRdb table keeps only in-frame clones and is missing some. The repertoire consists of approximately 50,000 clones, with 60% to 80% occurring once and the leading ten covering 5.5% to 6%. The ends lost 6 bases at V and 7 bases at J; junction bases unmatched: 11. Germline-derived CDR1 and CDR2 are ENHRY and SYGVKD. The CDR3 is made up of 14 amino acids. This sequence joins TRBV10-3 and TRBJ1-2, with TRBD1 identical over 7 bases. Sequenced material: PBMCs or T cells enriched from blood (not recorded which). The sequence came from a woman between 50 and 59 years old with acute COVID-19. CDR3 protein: CAISPGQAPSGYTF. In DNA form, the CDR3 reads TGTGCCATCAGCCCAGGACAGGCTCCATCTGGCTACACCTTC.